This T cell receptor beta chain stems from a study of CD8 T cells in ankylosing spondylitis. MiXCR, run by TCRdb on the 5' RACE reads, gives a single entry per CDR3 protein. The repertoire holds about 64,000 distinct CDR3 sequences, with approximately 6% as singletons. Trimming stripped 6 bases from V and 4 bases from J, with 16 bases between. CDR1 is DFQATT, CDR2 SNEGSKA, per germline (reference sequence). The CDR3 is 15 residues long. The rearrangement uses TRBV20-1 and TRBJ2-6, with D possibly matching TRBD1 (6 bases). Sequenced sample: synovial fluid, either unsorted or a sorted T cell fraction (not recorded which). This sequence was found in a male donor with ankylosing spondylitis. This chain's CDR3 is CSAQAGDTGANVLTF. Written as DNA, the CDR3 is TGCAGTGCCCAGGCAGGGGATACCGGGGCCAACGTCCTGACTTTC.